The sequence of this T cell receptor beta chain was determined in a study of blood T cell repertoires in COVID-19. The overall study: The origin of the acute and convalescent COVID-19 samples was the United States, Italy and Spain.

The CDR3 runs 14 residues. Germline CDR1 SGDLS, CDR2 YYNGEE. The V and J ends lost 4 bases and 9 bases respectively, with 20 bases between them. Source study methods: Quantification of nucleated cells was approximated via reference gene primer amplification. The data were produced by immunoSEQ multiplex PCR, yet TCRdb's version contains in-frame clones alone and is incomplete. The V and J calls and the clone size are those of that table, but D and trimming were determined from the DNA. The sample records 200,000 to 250,000 clones, 70% to 90% being singletons. The chain employs TRBV9 and TRBJ2-7; a possible D gene is TRBD1 (6 bases). Sequences were obtained from peripheral blood. The clonotype comes from a man between 40 and 49 years old with acute or convalescent COVID-19. The CDR3 region is CASSSSTGLAWQYF. DNA of the CDR3: TGTGCCAGCAGCTCCTCAACAGGGTTAGCCTGGCAGTACTTC.